This T cell receptor (beta chain) was sequenced during a study of OX40 agonist ivuxolimab in advanced cancers. General study findings and limits: Both blood CD4+ and CD8+ T cells showed clonal growth by week 6 at 0.1 to 3.0 mg/kg.

To note about this clone: Its antigen is not identified.

Per the germline V gene, CDR1 is SGHRS and CDR2 is YFSETQ. Trimming took 5 bases from V and 4 from J, leaving 19 bases between them. The CDR3 runs to 17 residues. TCRdb's copy holds only in-frame clones and misses some; the assay was immunoSEQ multiplex PCR. The sample consists of about 27,000 clones, around three quarters of them appearing once. The source of this sequence is an adult with an advanced solid tumor such as melanoma, head and neck, liver or kidney cancer. Source: CD4+ or CD8+ T cells sorted from blood, taken in a trial of the OX40 agonist ivuxolimab. V gene TRBV5-1 combines with J gene TRBJ1-6; D is perhaps TRBD1 (6 bases). In DNA, the CDR3 is TGCGCCAGCAGGGCCGGGACACCCGACACATATAATTCACCCCTCCACTTT. Translation: CASRAGTPDTYNSPLHF.